The clone carrying this T cell receptor (beta chain) counts as large (0.1 to 1%). TRB rearrangements spanning V, D and J were amplified using mixed TRB-A/B primers. A single record per CDR3 protein comes from TCRdb applying MiXCR to the multiplex PCR reads. The sample records around 960 distinct CDR3 sequences, roughly 14% being singletons. This CDR3 contains 15 residues. Trimming took off 7 bases at V and 0 bases at J, with 14 bases between the two ends. The germline CDR1 and CDR2 sequences are MNHNY and SVGAGI (reference sequence). The entry originates in a study of T cell repertoires in aging, cancer and after chemotherapy. The template was genomic DNA from peripheral blood, not RNA.

This TCR derives from a human donor with a solid tumor. Sequencing used blood. This chain joins TRBV6-6 and TRBJ2-3; D is possibly TRBD2 (6 bases). CDR3 nucleotides: TGTGCCAGCAATCAAAGAGGGACTAGCACAGATACGCAGTATTTT. This gives the protein CASNQRGTSTDTQYF.